A single sample gave rise to the 20 T cell receptor beta chains below, sequenced in a study of T cells after yellow fever vaccination. One entry per CDR3 protein, called by TCRdb with MiXCR from the 5' RACE reads. The table records around 320,000 distinct CDR3 sequences, approximately 11% of them present only once. This specimen was CD4+ T cells sorted from PBMCs, taken 45 days after the yellow fever booster vaccination. Source of these receptors: a man younger than 30 who received the YFV17D yellow fever vaccine.

The V gene is TRBV24-1, the J gene TRBJ2-5; TRBD2 agrees at 7 bases. CDR1 and CDR2 (germline): KGHDR, SFDVKD. With 3 bases clipped from V and 5 bases from J, the junction kept 8 bases outside the gene matches. The CDR3 totals 15 residues. CDR3 DNA: TGTGCCACCAGTGATGGGCGGGGGAGTTGGGAGACCCAGTACTTC. It encodes CATSDGRGSWETQYF.

The V and J genes are TRBV21-1 and TRBJ2-7; TRBD2 is the table's D call, not checked against the DNA. TRBV21-1 is deemed a pseudogene. CDR3 size: 16 residues. CDR3 protein: CASTPTPPGSTYEQYF. In DNA, the CDR3 is TGTGCCAGCACCCCAACCCCACCCGGGAGCACCTACGAGCAGTACTTC.

The chain couples TRBV25-1 to TRBJ1-1; 8 bases map to TRBD1. With 10 bases clipped from V and 8 bases from J, the junction kept 12 bases outside the gene matches. In germline, CDR1 is MGHDK, CDR2 SYGVNS. CDR3 length equals 13 residues. Here the CDR3 reads CATTGGGRFEAFF. DNA for the CDR3: TGTGCCACCACAGGGGGAGGTCGGTTCGAAGCTTTCTTT.

This clonotype has a handful of counts. The genes are TRBV19 and TRBJ2-7, with D maybe TRBD2 (6 bases). CDR3 length equals 14 residues. The V gene's germline CDR1 is LNHDA and CDR2 SQIVND (reference sequence). Trimming stripped 5 bases from V and 2 bases from J, with 13 bases between. The CDR3 here is CASSAGTPTYEQYF. In nucleotides, the CDR3 is TGTGCCAGTAGTGCCGGGACTCCCACCTACGAGCAGTACTTC.

This clonotype was seen a few times. The V gene is TRBV6-2 or TRBV6-3, the J gene TRBJ2-7, with a tentative D call TRBD1 (5 bases). V was trimmed by 4 bases and J by 2 bases, leaving 9 bases between them. The germline V gene has CDR1 MNHEY and CDR2 SVGEGT. This CDR3 has 13 residues. CDR3 coding DNA: TGTGCCAGCAGTTCCGCGACAGCCTACGAGCAGTACGTC. Residues: CASSSATAYEQYV.

The rearrangement links TRBV6-5 to TRBJ1-5, with D perhaps matching TRBD1 (5 bases). The CDR3 length is 13 residues. V was cut by 4 bases and J by 7 bases, with 11 bases left in between. Germline CDR1 MNHEY, CDR2 SVGAGI. In DNA, the CDR3 is TGTGCCAGCAGTTCCGACAGAGAACAGCCCCAGCATTTT. Translating gives CASSSDREQPQHF.

This clonotype appeared a few times. The chain uses TRBV9 and TRBJ2-7; possible D gene TRBD2, 6 bases. This CDR3 has 14 residues. V dropped 3 bases and J dropped 0 bases, with 10 bases sitting between them. Germline V lookup: CDR1 SGDLS, CDR2 YYNGEE. The CDR3 nucleotides read TGTGCCAGCAGCGCGACTAGTTCCTCCTACGAGCAGTACTTC. It specifies CASSATSSSYEQYF.

V and J are TRBV7-2 and TRBJ2-3; TRBD2 matches at 7 bases. Germline V gene data show CDR1 as SGHTA and CDR2 as FQGNSA. CDR3 size: 19 residues. V lost 4 bases, J lost 8 bases, and 24 bases stayed unmatched. CDR3: CASSWRGTEIGGSPVTQYF. In nucleotides, the CDR3 is TGTGCCAGCAGCTGGAGAGGGACGGAGATCGGGGGGAGTCCTGTTACGCAGTATTTT.

This clonotype was counted only a few times. The CDR3: CASSLRTSGGANQETQYF. For the CDR3, the DNA is TGTGCCAGCAGCCTTAGGACTAGCGGGGGGGCGAATCAAGAGACCCAGTACTTC. The rearrangement joins TRBV12-3 or TRBV12-4 to TRBJ2-5; 15 bases line up with TRBD2. V gave up 6 bases and J gave up 2 bases; unmatched junction bases: 10. This CDR3 is 18 amino acids long.

This clonotype came up a few times. The chain recombines TRBV7-2 with TRBJ2-5; 7 bases fit TRBD1. After removal of 5 bases from V and 5 bases from J, the junction contained 14 bases not matched to a gene. Germline V gives CDR1 SGHTA, CDR2 FQGNSA. The CDR3 consists of 16 residues. CDR3 sequence (DNA): TGTGCCAGCAGCCAGAACCACAGGGGACGAGGGGAGACCCAGTACTTC. The encoded protein is CASSQNHRGRGETQYF.

This clonotype appeared a few times. V and J are TRBV5-1 and TRBJ1-1, with 10 positions matching TRBD1. The CDR3 extends over 15 amino acids. V shed 3 bases, J shed 1 base, and the junction held 3 bases outside the gene matches. Germline loops: CDR1 SGHRS, CDR2 YFSETQ. DNA of the CDR3: TGCGCCAGCAGCTCCGGGACAGGGGCGAACACTGAAGCTTTCTTT. Its protein product is CASSSGTGANTEAFF.

V is TRBV5-1 and J is TRBJ1-2, with 9 bases that match TRBD1. CDR3 size: 15 residues. The V gene's germline CDR1 is SGHRS and CDR2 YFSETQ. After removal of 0 bases from V and 6 bases from J, the junction contained 6 bases not matched to a gene. The CDR3 coding sequence is TGCGCCAGCAGCTTGGGCCGGGACAGGGCTAATGGCTACACCTTC. This translates into CASSLGRDRANGYTF.

The J gene is TRBJ1-4, the V gene TRBV20-1; TRBD1 might be the D (5 bases). Germline V gene sequence: CDR1 DFQATT, CDR2 SNEGSKA (reference sequence). Trimming cost V 3 bases and J 2 bases, with 13 bases left between them. The CDR3 runs 15 residues. The CDR3 DNA follows: TGCAGTGCTAGTGGGGGGTGGACGACTAATGAAAAACTGTTTTTT. Amino acid sequence: CSASGGWTTNEKLFF.

This clonotype was detected a few times. This chain links TRBV27 with TRBJ2-7, with D possibly TRBD1 on 6 matching bases. Germline lookup yields CDR1 MNHEY and CDR2 SMNVEV (reference sequence). The V gene lost 6 bases and the J gene lost 6 bases, with 15 bases spanning the gap. CDR3 length: 13 amino acids. CDR3 in DNA: TGTGCCAGCAGCTCCCCTGGGGGCGTCGAGCAGTACGTC. It codes for CASSSPGGVEQYV.

This clonotype was counted only a few times. The rearrangement uses TRBV12-3 or TRBV12-4 and TRBJ2-1; 10 bases match TRBD1. This CDR3 is 19 amino acids long. V dropped 6 bases and J dropped 4; count of bases not matched to a gene: 18. CDR3 sequence reads: CASRGPTENRDRGYNEQFF. The CDR3 bases are TGTGCCAGCAGGGGGCCGACGGAAAACCGGGACAGGGGTTACAATGAGCAGTTCTTC.

This clonotype has only a few counts. The chain is built from TRBV7-9 and TRBJ1-3; weak D call: TRBD1 (6 bases). From germline, CDR1 is SEHNR and CDR2 FQNEAQ (reference sequence). The CDR3 has 14 residues. V was shortened by 5 bases and J by 5 bases, with 13 bases between the two germline ends. In nucleotides, the CDR3 is TGTGCCAGCAGCCGGATGTGGGACAGAAACACCATATATTTT. As protein: CASSRMWDRNTIYF.

The chain couples TRBV9 to TRBJ2-3; 7 bases are shared with TRBD2. Germline-derived CDR1 and CDR2 are SGDLS and YYNGEE. Losses at the gene ends were 4 bases for V and 2 bases for J; bases not matched to a gene: 7. The CDR3 sequence is 15 residues long. The CDR3 sequence is CASSTSSGYTDTQYF. The CDR3, as DNA: TGTGCCAGCAGCACCTCTAGCGGATACACAGATACGCAGTATTTT. The entire variable domain, with the rest obtained from reference TRBV9 and TRBJ2-3, is as follows: DSGVTQTPKHLITATGQRVTLRCSPRSGDLSVYWYQQSLDQGLQFLIQYYNGEERAKGNILERFSAQQFPDLHSELNLSSLELGDSALYFCASSTSSGYTDTQYFGPGTRLTVL.

This CDR3 is CASSKAGGGYNEQFF. CDR3 bases: TGTGCCAGCAGCAAAGCGGGGGGGGGCTACAATGAGCAGTTCTTC. This chain links TRBV12-3 or TRBV12-4 with TRBJ2-1, with 10 nucleotides matching TRBD2. Trimming cost V 6 bases and J 3 bases; bases outside gene matches: 5. This CDR3 spans 15 amino acids.

This sequence joins TRBV19 and TRBJ2-2, with TRBD2 matching 9 bases. CDR3 size: 17 residues. The J segment lost 3 bases and the V segment lost 5 bases, leaving 10 bases of the junction unmatched. Germline CDR1 LNHDA, CDR2 SQIVND (reference sequence). The CDR3 bases are TGTGCCAGTAGTCCGGCCCTGGGACTAGCTTACACCGGGGAGCTGTTTTTT. It encodes CASSPALGLAYTGELFF.

This clonotype was recorded at least ten times. The V gene is TRBV4-3, the J gene TRBJ2-5, with D uncertain. Looked up from germline, CDR1 is LGHNA and CDR2 is YSLEER. The V end lost 0 bases, the J end lost 8 bases, and 16 bases lay between the germline ends. The CDR3 is 15 amino acids. Here the CDR3 reads CASSQDVTGAFTQYF. Here the CDR3 DNA reads TGCGCCAGCAGCCAAGATGTCACGGGTGCGTTTACCCAGTACTTC.